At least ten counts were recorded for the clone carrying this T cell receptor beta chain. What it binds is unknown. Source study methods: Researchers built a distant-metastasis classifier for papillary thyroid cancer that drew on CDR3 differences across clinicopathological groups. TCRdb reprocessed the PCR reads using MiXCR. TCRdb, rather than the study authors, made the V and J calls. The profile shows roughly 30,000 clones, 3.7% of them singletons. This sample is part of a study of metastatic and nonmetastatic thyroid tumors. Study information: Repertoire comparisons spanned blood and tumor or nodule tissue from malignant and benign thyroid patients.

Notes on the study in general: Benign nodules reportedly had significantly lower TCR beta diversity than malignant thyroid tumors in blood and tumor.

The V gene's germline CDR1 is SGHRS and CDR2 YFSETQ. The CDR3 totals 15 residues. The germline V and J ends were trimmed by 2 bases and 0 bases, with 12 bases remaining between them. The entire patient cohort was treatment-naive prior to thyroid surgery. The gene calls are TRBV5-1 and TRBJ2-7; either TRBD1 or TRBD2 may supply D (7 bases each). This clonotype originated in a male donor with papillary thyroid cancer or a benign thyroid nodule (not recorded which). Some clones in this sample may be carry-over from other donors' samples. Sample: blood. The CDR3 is CASSLSGGGSYEQYF. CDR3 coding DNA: TGCGCCAGCAGCTTATCAGGGGGGGGCTCCTACGAGCAGTACTTC.